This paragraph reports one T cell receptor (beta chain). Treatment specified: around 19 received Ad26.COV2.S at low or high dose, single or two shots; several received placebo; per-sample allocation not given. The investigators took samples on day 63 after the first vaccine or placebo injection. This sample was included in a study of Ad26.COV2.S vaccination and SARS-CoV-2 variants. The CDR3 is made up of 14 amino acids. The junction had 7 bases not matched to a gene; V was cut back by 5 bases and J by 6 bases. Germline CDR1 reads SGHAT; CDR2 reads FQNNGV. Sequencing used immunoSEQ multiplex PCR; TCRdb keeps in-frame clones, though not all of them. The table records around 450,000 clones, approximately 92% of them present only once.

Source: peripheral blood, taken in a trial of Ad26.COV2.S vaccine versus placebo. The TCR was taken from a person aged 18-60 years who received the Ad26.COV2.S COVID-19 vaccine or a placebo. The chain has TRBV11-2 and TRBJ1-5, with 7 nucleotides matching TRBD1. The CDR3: CASSPGQGVQPQHF. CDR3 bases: TGTGCCAGCAGCCCGGGGCAGGGGGTTCAGCCCCAGCATTTT.